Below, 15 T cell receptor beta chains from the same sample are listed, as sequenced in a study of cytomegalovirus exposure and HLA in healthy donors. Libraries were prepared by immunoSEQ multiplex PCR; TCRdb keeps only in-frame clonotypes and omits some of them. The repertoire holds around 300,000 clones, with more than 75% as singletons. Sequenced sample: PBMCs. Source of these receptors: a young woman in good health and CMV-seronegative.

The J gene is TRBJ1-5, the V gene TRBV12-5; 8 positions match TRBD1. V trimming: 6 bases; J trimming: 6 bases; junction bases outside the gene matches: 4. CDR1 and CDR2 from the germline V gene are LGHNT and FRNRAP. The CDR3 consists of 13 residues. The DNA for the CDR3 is TGTGCTAGTGGGAGACAGGGGATTCAGCCCCAGCATTTT. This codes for CASGRQGIQPQHF.

CDR3 nucleotides: TGCGCCAGCAGCTCGGGACAGGACTATGGCTACACCTTC. Translated: CASSSGQDYGYTF. The chain carries TRBV5-1 and TRBJ1-2; TRBD1 matches 8 bases. Trimming removed 3 bases from V and 3 bases from J; junction bases left unmatched: 1. Germline V gene sequence: CDR1 SGHRS, CDR2 YFSETQ. There are 13 residues in the CDR3.

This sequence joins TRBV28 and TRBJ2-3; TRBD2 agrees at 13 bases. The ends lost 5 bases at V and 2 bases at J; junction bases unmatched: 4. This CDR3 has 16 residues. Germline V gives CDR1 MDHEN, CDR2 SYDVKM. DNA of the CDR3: TGTGCCAGCAGTCCGGGACTAGCGGGAAACACAGATACGCAGTATTTT. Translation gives CASSPGLAGNTDTQYF. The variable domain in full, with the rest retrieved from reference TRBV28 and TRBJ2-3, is DVKVTQSSRYLVKRTGEKVFLECVQDMDHENMFWYRQDPGLGLRLIYFSYDVKMKEKGDIPEGYSVSREKKERFSLILESASTNQTSMYLCASSPGLAGNTDTQYFGPGTRLTVL.

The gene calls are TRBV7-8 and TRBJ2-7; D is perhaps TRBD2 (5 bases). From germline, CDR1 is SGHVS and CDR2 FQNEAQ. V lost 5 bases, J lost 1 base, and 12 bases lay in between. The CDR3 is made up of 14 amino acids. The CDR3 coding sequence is TGTGCCAGCAGCCACCTGGACTGGTCCTACGAGCAGTACTTC. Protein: CASSHLDWSYEQYF.

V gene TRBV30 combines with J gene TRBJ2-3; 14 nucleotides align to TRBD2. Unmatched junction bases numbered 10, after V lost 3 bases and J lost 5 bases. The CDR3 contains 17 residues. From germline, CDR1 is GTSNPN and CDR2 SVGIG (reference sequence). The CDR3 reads CAWRFFGTSGRGDTQYF. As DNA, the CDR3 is TGTGCCTGGAGGTTCTTCGGGACTAGCGGGAGAGGAGATACGCAGTATTTT.

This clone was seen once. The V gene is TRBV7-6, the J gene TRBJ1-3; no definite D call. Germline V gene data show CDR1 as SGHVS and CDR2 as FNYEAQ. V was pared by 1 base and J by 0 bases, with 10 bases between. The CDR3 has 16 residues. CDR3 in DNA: TGTGCCAGCAGCTTAGGAGCAGGCCGCTCTGGAAACACCATATATTTT. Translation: CASSLGAGRSGNTIYF.

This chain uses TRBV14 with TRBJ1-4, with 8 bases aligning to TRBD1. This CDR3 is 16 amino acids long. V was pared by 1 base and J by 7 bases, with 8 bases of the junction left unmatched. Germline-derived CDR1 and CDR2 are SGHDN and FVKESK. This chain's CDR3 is CASSQGGRGRTEKLFF. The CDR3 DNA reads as TGTGCCAGCAGCCAAGGGGGCAGGGGGCGCACTGAAAAACTGTTTTTT.

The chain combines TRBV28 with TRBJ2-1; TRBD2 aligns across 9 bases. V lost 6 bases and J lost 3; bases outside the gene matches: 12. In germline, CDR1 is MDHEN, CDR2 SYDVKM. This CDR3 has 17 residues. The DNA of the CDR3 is TGTGCCAGCAGCTCCGGGACTAGCTTACCCGACTACAATGAGCAGTTCTTC. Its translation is CASSSGTSLPDYNEQFF.

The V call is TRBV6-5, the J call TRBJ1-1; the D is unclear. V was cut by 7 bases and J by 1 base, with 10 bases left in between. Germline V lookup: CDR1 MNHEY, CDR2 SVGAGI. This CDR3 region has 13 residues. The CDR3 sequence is CASIPNTNTEAFF. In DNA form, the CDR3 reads TGTGCCAGCATTCCAAACACGAACACTGAAGCTTTCTTT.

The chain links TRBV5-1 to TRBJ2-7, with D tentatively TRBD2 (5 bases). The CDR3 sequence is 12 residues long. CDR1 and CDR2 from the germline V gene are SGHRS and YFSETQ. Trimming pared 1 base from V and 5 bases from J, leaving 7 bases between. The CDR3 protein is CASSLPGNEQYF. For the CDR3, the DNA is TGCGCCAGCAGCTTGCCCGGGAACGAGCAGTACTTC.

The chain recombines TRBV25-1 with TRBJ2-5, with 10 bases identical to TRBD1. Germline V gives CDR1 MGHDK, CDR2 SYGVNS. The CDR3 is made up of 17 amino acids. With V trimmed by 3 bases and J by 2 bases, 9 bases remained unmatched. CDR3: CASSDEKPGQGQETQYF. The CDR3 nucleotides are TGTGCCAGCAGTGATGAGAAACCGGGACAGGGGCAAGAGACCCAGTACTTC.

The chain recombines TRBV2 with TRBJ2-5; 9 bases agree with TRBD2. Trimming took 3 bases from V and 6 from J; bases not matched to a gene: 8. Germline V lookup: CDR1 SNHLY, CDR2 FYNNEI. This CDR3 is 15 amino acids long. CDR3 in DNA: TGTGCCAGCAGTGATGCTGGACTAGCGACAAAGACCCAGTACTTC. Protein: CASSDAGLATKTQYF. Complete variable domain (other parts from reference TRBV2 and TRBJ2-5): EPEVTQTPSHQVTQMGQEVILRCVPISNHLYFYWYRQILGQKVEFLVSFYNNEISEKSEIFDDQFSVERPDGSNFTLKIRSTKLEDSAMYFCASSDAGLATKTQYFGPGTRLLVL.

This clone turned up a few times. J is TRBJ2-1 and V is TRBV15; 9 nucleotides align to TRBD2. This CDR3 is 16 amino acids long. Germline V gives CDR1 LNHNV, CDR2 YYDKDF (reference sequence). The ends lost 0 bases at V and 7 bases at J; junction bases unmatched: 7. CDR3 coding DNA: TGTGCCACCAGCAGAGATTTGGGCGGGAGGGTAAATGAGCAGTTCTTC. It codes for CATSRDLGGRVNEQFF.

CDR3: CASSWGGELFF. Here the CDR3 DNA reads TGTGCCAGCTCATGGGGGGGAGAGCTGTTTTTT. The chain employs TRBV6-6 and TRBJ2-2; TRBD2 agrees at 7 bases. Germline-derived CDR1 and CDR2 are MNHNY and SVGAGI (reference sequence). The CDR3 has 11 residues. Trimming at V came to 8 bases and at J to 11 bases, leaving 5 bases not matched to a gene.

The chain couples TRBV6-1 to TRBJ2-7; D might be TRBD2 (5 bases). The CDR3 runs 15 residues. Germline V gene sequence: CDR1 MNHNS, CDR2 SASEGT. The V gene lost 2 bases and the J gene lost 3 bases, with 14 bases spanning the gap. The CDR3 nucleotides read TGTGCCAGCAGTGAATACTGGGCTAGCTTCTACGAGCAGTACTTC. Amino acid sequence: CASSEYWASFYEQYF.